This T cell receptor (beta chain) was recorded in a study of cytomegalovirus exposure and HLA in healthy donors. Produced via immunoSEQ multiplex PCR; TCRdb's table is partial and in-frame only. This sample yields 300,000 to 450,000 clones, of which 86% are seen a single time; over 0.75% belongs to the top ten. Material: PBMCs. The TCR comes from a woman aged 18-29 years in good health and CMV-seronegative.

The CDR3 sequence is CAWSETGTGNHEQYF. The CDR3 DNA reads as TGTGCCTGGAGCGAAACCGGGACAGGGAACCACGAGCAGTACTTC. This chain links TRBV30 with TRBJ2-7; 9 bases align to TRBD1. The CDR3 sequence is 15 residues long. Trimming cost V 3 bases and J 5 bases; bases outside gene matches: 11. Germline V gives CDR1 GTSNPN, CDR2 SVGIG (reference sequence).